The T cell receptor (beta chain) under discussion was sequenced for a study of cytomegalovirus exposure and HLA in healthy donors. Overall study results and limits: In a later analysis, HLA-associated beta chains showed higher expansion and lower generation probabilities than comparable chains. The authors later linked a missense DCLRE1C variant to TCR beta V- and J-gene trimming. TCR beta sequences reportedly predicted most subjects' HLA-A and HLA-B alleles accurately.

A multiplex PCR was run with 60 Vbeta primers and 13 Jbeta primers. TCRdb's copy holds only in-frame clones and misses some; the assay was immunoSEQ multiplex PCR. This table holds under 300,000 clones, approximately 90% found once. With V trimmed by 5 bases and J by 3 bases, 10 bases remained unmatched. The CDR3 is made up of 15 amino acids. Germline CDR1 and CDR2: SGHTA and FQGNSA. On this clone: What it binds is not known.

This TCR derives from a man aged 35 to 55 in good health and CMV-seropositive. Input material: PBMCs. V and J are TRBV7-2 and TRBJ2-7, with 7 bases identical to TRBD2. The CDR3, as DNA: TGTGCCAGCAGCGCGTGGGGGGGGACTAACTACGAGCAGTACTTC. This sequence encodes CASSAWGGTNYEQYF.